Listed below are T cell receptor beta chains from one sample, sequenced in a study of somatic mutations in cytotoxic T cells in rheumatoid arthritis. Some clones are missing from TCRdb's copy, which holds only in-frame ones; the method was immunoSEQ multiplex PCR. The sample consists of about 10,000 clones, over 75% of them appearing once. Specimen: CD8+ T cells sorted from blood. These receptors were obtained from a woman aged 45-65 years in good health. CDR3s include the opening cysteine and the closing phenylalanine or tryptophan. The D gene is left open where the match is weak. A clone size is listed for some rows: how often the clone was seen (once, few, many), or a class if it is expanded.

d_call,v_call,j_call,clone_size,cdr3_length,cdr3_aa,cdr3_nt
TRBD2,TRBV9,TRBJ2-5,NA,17,CASSAGLAGAYQETQYF,TGTGCCAGCAGCGCGGGACTAGCGGGGGCCTACCAAGAGACCCAGTACTTC
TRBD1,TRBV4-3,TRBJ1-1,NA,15,CASSQGNTGATEAFF,TGCGCCAGCAGCCAAGGGAATACAGGGGCGACTGAAGCTTTCTTT
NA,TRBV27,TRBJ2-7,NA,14,CASSFQASSYEQYF,TGTGCCAGCAGTTTTCAGGCCTCCTCCTACGAGCAGTACTTC
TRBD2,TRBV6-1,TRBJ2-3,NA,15,CASSGLAGSTDTQYF,TGTGCCAGCAGCGGACTAGCGGGAAGCACAGATACGCAGTATTTT
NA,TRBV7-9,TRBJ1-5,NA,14,CASSPGDSNQPQHF,TGTGCCAGCAGCCCGGGGGATAGCAATCAGCCCCAGCATTTT
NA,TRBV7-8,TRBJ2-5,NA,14,CASSLVGGSVEQYF,TGTGCCAGCAGCTTAGTCGGCGGATCCGTGGAGCAGTACTTC
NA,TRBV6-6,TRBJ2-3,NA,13,CASSPPTGDTQYF,TGTGCCAGCAGCCCCCCTACAGGGGATACGCAGTATTTT
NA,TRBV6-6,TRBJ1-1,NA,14,CASSYERPNTEAFF,TGTGCCAGCAGTTATGAGCGGCCGAACACTGAAGCTTTCTTT
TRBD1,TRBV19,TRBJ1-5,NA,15,CASSIGQGVNQPQHF,TGTGCCAGTAGTATTGGACAGGGAGTAAATCAGCCCCAGCATTTT
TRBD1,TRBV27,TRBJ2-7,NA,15,CASSLTGGYPYEQYF,TGTGCCAGCAGTTTGACAGGGGGATACCCCTACGAGCAGTACTTC
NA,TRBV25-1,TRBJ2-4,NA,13,CASSSSLTGIQYF,TGTGCCAGCAGTTCCTCCCTAACGGGCATTCAGTACTTC
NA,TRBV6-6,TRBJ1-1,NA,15,CASSYSKGHNTEAFF,TGTGCCAGCAGTTACTCGAAGGGACACAACACTGAAGCTTTCTTT
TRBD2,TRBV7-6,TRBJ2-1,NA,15,CASSLGGGDFGEQFF,TGTGCCAGCAGCTTAGGCGGGGGGGACTTCGGTGAGCAGTTCTTC
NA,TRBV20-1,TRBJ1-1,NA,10,CSARDTEAFF,TGCAGTGCCCGAGACACTGAAGCTTTCTTT
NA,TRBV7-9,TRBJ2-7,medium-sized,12,CASSLAGAEQYF,TGTGCCAGCAGCTTAGCAGGGGCCGAGCAGTACTTC
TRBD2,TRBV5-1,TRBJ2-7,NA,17,CASSLSELAAYSYEQYF,TGCGCCAGCAGCTTGTCGGAACTAGCGGCCTATTCCTACGAGCAGTACTTC
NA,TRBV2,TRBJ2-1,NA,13,CASGGSGGNEQFF,TGTGCCAGTGGCGGGTCAGGGGGGAATGAGCAGTTCTTC
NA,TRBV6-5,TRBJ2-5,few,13,CASRMRHQETQYF,TGTGCCAGCAGAATGCGCCACCAAGAGACCCAGTACTTC
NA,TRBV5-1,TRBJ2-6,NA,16,CASSLDRISGANVLTF,TGCGCCAGCAGCTTGGACAGGATCTCTGGGGCCAACGTCCTGACTTTC
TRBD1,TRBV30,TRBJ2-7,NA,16,CAWSALTGESMYEQYF,TGTGCCTGGAGTGCCCTTACAGGGGAATCTATGTACGAGCAGTACTTC
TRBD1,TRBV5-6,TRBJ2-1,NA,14,CASRGTGVYNEQFF,TGTGCCAGCAGAGGGACAGGGGTGTACAATGAGCAGTTCTTC
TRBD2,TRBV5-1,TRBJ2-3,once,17,CASSLERLAGFSDAQYF,TGCGCCAGCAGCTTGGAGCGGCTAGCGGGATTTTCAGATGCGCAGTATTTT
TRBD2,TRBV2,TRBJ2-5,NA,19,CASSEGWGLAGDGWETQYF,TGTGCCAGCAGTGAAGGTTGGGGACTAGCGGGAGATGGTTGGGAGACCCAGTACTTC
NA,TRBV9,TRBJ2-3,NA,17,CASSVADSRFSTDTQYF,TGTGCCAGCAGCGTAGCGGACTCACGGTTTAGCACAGATACGCAGTATTTT
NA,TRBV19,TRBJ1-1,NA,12,CASRGGPPEAFF,TGTGCCAGTAGGGGGGGACCTCCTGAAGCTTTCTTT
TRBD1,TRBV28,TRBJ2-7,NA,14,CASSPGTGAYEQYF,TGTGCCAGCAGCCCCGGGACAGGGGCCTACGAGCAGTACTTC
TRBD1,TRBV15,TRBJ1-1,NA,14,CATGERTGDTEAFF,TGTGCCACAGGGGAAAGGACAGGGGACACTGAAGCTTTCTTT
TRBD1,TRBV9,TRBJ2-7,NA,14,CASSPGQGAYEQYF,TGTGCCAGCAGCCCGGGACAGGGGGCCTACGAGCAGTACTTC
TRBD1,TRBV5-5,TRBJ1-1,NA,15,CASSLGQGGNTEAFF,TGTGCCAGCAGCCTTGGACAGGGGGGGAACACTGAAGCTTTCTTT
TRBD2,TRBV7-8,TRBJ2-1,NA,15,CASSPRTSGSNEQFF,TGTGCCAGCAGCCCTCGGACTAGCGGGAGCAATGAGCAGTTCTTC
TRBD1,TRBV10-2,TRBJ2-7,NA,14,CASSELSGTGLTGF,TGCGCCAGCAGTGAGTTATCCGGGACAGGTCTAACTGGCTTC
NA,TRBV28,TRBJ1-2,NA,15,CASITVGQHIYGYTF,TGTGCCAGCATCACAGTAGGACAGCATATCTATGGCTACACCTTC
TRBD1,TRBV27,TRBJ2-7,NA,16,CASSNYLGTGNYEQYF,TGTGCCAGCAGTAATTACCTAGGGACAGGTAACTACGAGCAGTACTTC